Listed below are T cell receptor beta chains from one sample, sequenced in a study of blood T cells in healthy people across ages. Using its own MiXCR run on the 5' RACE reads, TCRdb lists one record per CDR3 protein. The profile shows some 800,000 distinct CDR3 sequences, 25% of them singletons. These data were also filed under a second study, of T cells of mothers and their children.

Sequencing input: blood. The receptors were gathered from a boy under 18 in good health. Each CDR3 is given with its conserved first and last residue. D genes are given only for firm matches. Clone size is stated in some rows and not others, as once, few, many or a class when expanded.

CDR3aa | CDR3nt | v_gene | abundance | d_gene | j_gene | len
CASSQTGTEETQYF | TGCGCCAGCAGCCAGACCGGGACAGAAGAGACCCAGTACTTC | TRBV5-1 | few | TRBD1 | TRBJ2-5 | 14
CASSGRDRVYEQYF | TGTGCCAGCAGCGGCCGGGACAGGGTGTACGAGCAGTACTTC | TRBV7-9 | once | TRBD1 | TRBJ2-7 | 14
CASSQQATAKNIQYF | TGTGCCAGCAGCCAACAGGCTACAGCCAAAAACATTCAGTACTTC | TRBV5-5 | - | - | TRBJ2-4 | 15
CASSRAPSPGTDTQYF | TGTGCCAGCAGTCGCGCACCGTCTCCCGGCACAGATACGCAGTATTTT | TRBV6-5 | - | - | TRBJ2-3 | 16
CSVERLMNTEAFF | TGCAGCGTTGAACGGCTCATGAACACTGAAGCTTTCTTT | TRBV29-1 | few | - | TRBJ1-1 | 13
CASSQERIQETQYF | TGTGCCAGCAGCCAAGAACGGATCCAAGAGACCCAGTACTTC | TRBV4-2 | - | - | TRBJ2-5 | 14
CSARDLRTGAPYEQYF | TGCAGTGCTAGAGATCTAAGGACAGGGGCTCCCTACGAGCAGTACTTC | TRBV20-1 | many | TRBD1 | TRBJ2-7 | 16
CASSRNRGNTEAFF | TGTGCCAGCAGTCGTAACAGGGGGAACACTGAAGCTTTCTTT | TRBV27 | - | TRBD1 | TRBJ1-1 | 14
CASSPGTGITGELFF | TGTGCCAGCAGTCCCGGGACAGGGATTACCGGGGAGCTGTTTTTT | TRBV5-4 | - | TRBD1 | TRBJ2-2 | 15
CASSPLLAGDQETQYF | TGTGCCAGCAGCCCCCTACTAGCGGGGGACCAAGAGACCCAGTACTTC | TRBV7-9 | - | TRBD2 | TRBJ2-5 | 16
CASKGTGEVEQYF | TGTGCCAGCAAGGGGACAGGGGAGGTCGAGCAGTACTTC | TRBV6-5 | - | TRBD1 | TRBJ2-7 | 13
CSAADRGYGYTF | TGCAGTGCCGCGGACAGGGGCTATGGCTACACCTTC | TRBV20-1 | - | TRBD1 | TRBJ1-2 | 12
CASSQGTGNTF | TGTGCCAGCAGTCAAGGGACAGGAAACACCTTC | TRBV6-2/TRBV6-3 | - | TRBD1 | TRBJ1-2 | 11
CAWSDTSTDTQYF | TGTGCCTGGAGTGACACAAGCACAGATACGCAGTATTTT | TRBV30 | few | - | TRBJ2-3 | 13
CAISAETGLKFADTQYF | TGTGCCATCAGTGCGGAGACAGGGCTCAAATTTGCAGATACGCAGTATTTT | TRBV10-3 | few | TRBD1 | TRBJ2-3 | 17
CASRAGTGEYNEQFF | TGCGCCAGCAGGGCCGGGACTGGGGAGTACAATGAGCAGTTCTTC | TRBV4-3 | - | - | TRBJ2-1 | 15
CSAHKPGTGVHEQYF | TGCAGTGCTCATAAACCCGGGACAGGGGTACACGAGCAGTACTTC | TRBV20-1 | few | TRBD1 | TRBJ2-7 | 15
CAVPDYEQYF | TGTGCCGTCCCAGACTACGAGCAGTACTTC | TRBV27 | few | - | TRBJ2-7 | 10
CASSAALRGGYNEQFF | TGTGCCAGCAGCGCTGCCTTGCGGGGGGGCTACAATGAGCAGTTCTTC | TRBV9 | - | TRBD2 | TRBJ2-1 | 16
CASSEVWGDQTQYF | TGTGCCAGCAGTGAAGTTTGGGGGGACCAGACCCAGTACTTC | TRBV6-1 | - | - | TRBJ2-5 | 14
CAWKYRVAGYTF | TGTGCCTGGAAGTACAGGGTAGCTGGCTACACCTTC | TRBV30 | few | - | TRBJ1-2 | 12
CATSSAEGDQPQHF | TGTGCCACCAGTTCAGCCGAGGGGGATCAGCCCCAGCATTTT | TRBV24-1 | - | - | TRBJ1-5 | 14
CAWSEGGELFF | TGTGCCTGGAGTGAGGGGGGGGAGCTGTTTTTT | TRBV30 | - | - | TRBJ2-2 | 11
CASSQDYSGLADTQYF | TGCGCCAGCAGCCAAGATTACTCAGGGCTCGCAGATACGCAGTATTTT | TRBV4-3 | once | - | TRBJ2-3 | 16
CSAGAGETDTQYF | TGCAGCGCCGGAGCGGGAGAGACAGATACGCAGTATTTT | TRBV29-1 | few | TRBD2 | TRBJ2-3 | 13
CSAPTGTKSTDTQYF | TGCAGTGCCCCAACCGGGACTAAAAGCACAGATACGCAGTATTTT | TRBV20-1 | - | TRBD2 | TRBJ2-3 | 15
CSVRTRPTDTQYF | TGCAGCGTGAGGACCCGCCCCACAGATACGCAGTATTTT | TRBV29-1 | few | - | TRBJ2-3 | 13
CASSQRDRVYEQYF | TGTGCCAGCAGCCAGAGGGACAGGGTGTATGAGCAGTACTTC | TRBV3-1 | - | TRBD1 | TRBJ2-5 | 14
CATSRGGQGAYEQYF | TGTGCCACCAGCAGAGGGGGACAGGGGGCGTACGAGCAGTACTTC | TRBV15 | - | TRBD1 | TRBJ2-7 | 15
CASSAGWSTNEKLFF | TGTGCCAGCAGCGCGGGGTGGTCAACTAATGAAAAACTGTTTTTT | TRBV13 | few | - | TRBJ1-4 | 15
CSGRQEITDTQYF | TGCAGCGGCCGCCAAGAAATCACAGATACGCAGTATTTT | TRBV29-1 | - | - | TRBJ2-3 | 13